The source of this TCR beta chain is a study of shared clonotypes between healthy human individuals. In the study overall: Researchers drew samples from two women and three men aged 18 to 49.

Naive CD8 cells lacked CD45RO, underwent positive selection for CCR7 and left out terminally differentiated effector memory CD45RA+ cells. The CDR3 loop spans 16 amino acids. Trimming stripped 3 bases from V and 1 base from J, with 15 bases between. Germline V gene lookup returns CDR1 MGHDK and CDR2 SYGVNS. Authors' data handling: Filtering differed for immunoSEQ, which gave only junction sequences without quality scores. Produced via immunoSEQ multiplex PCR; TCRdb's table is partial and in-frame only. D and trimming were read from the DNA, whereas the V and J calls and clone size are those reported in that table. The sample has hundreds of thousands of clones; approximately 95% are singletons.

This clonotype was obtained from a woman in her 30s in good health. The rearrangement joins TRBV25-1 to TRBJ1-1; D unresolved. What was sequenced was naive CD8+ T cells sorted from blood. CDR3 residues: CASSEGFQVTNTEAFF. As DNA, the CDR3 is TGTGCCAGCAGTGAGGGTTTTCAGGTAACGAACACTGAAGCTTTCTTT.